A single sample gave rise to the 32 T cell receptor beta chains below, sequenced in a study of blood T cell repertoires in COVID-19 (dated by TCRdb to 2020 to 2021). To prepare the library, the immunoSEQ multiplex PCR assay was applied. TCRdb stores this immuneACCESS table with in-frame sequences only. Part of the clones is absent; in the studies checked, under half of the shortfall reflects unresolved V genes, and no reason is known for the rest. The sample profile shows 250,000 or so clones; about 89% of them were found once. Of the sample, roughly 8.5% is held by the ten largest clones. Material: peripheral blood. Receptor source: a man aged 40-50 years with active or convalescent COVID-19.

CDR3 sequence: CASSWDRGHDGPQHF. The CDR3 DNA is TGCGCCAGCAGTTGGGACAGGGGGCACGATGGTCCCCAGCATTTT. The chain links TRBV10-2 to TRBJ1-5; the match to TRBD1 covers 12 bases. Germline V lookup: CDR1 WSHSY, CDR2 SAAADI. The trim removed 5 bases at V and 10 bases at J, leaving 9 bases unmatched. The length of the CDR3 is 15 residues.

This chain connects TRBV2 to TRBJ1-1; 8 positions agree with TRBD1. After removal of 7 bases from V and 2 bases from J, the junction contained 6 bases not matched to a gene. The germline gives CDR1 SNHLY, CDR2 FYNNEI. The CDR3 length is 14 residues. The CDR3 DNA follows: TGTGCCAGCATCCGGACAGGGCCCAACACTGAAGCTTTCTTT. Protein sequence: CASIRTGPNTEAFF. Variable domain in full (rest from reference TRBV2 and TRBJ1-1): EPEVTQTPSHQVTQMGQEVILRCVPISNHLYFYWYRQILGQKVEFLVSFYNNEISEKSEIFDDQFSVERPDGSNFTLKIRSTKLEDSAMYFCASIRTGPNTEAFFGQGTRLTVV.

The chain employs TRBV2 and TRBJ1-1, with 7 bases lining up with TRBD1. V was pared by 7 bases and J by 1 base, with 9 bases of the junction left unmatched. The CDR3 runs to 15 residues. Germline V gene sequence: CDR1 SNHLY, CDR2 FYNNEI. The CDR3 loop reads CASKRRDSPNTEAFF. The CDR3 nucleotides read TGTGCCAGCAAGAGGCGGGACAGCCCGAACACTGAAGCTTTCTTT.

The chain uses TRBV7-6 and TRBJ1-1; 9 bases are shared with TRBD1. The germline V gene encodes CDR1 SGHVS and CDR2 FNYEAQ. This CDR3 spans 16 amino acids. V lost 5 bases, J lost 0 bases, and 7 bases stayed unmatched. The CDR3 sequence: CASSLDRGRLNTEAFF. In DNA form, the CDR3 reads TGTGCCAGCAGCCTGGACAGGGGTCGGTTGAACACTGAAGCTTTCTTT.

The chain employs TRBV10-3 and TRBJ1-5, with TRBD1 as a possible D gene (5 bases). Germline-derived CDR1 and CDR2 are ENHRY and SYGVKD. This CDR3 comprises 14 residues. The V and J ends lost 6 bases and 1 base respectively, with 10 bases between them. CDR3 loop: CAISATVSNQPQHF. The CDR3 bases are TGTGCCATCAGCGCGACAGTGAGCAATCAGCCCCAGCATTTT.

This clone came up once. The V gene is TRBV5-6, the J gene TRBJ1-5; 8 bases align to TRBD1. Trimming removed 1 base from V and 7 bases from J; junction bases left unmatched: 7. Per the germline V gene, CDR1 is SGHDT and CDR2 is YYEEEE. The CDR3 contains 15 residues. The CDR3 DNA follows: TGTGCCAGCAGCTTGAGGGGACAGGAACAACAGCCCCAGCATTTT. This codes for CASSLRGQEQQPQHF. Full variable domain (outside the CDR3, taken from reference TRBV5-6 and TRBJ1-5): DAGVTQSPTHLIKTRGQQVTLRCSPKSGHDTVSWYQQALGQGPQFIFQYYEEEERQRGNFPDRFSGHQFPNYSSELNVNALLLGDSALYLCASSLRGQEQQPQHFGDGTRLSIL.

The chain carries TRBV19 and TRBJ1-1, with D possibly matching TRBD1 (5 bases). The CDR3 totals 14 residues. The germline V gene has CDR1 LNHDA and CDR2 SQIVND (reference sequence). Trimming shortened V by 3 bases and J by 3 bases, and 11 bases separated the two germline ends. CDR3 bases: TGTGCCAGTAGTATTCTGGTAGGGGACACTGAAGCTTTCTTT. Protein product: CASSILVGDTEAFF.

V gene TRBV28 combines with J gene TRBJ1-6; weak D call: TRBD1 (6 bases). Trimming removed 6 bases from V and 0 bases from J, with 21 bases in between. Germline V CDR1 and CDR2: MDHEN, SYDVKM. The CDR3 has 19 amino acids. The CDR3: CASRPRVGVGGSYNSPLHF. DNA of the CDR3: TGTGCCAGCAGGCCCCGTGTGGGGGTAGGGGGCTCCTATAATTCACCCCTCCACTTT.

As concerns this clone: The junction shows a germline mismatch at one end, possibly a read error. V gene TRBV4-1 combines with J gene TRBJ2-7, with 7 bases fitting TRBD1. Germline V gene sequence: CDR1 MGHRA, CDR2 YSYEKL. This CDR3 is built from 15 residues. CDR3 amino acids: CARSRPGTVSYEQYF. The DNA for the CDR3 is TGCGCCCGCAGCCGGCCCGGGACAGTTTCCTACGAGCAGTACTTC.

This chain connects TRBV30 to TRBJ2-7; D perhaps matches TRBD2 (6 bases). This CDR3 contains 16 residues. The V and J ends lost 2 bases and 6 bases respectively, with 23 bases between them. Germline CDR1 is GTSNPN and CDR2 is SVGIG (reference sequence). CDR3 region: CAWSPSTRGYLSEQYF. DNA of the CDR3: TGTGCCTGGAGTCCCTCGACTAGAGGTTATTTGTCCGAGCAGTACTTC.

In nucleotides, the CDR3 is TGTGCCAGCAGTCCTATCATAGGGTGGCGGGGCTATGGCTACACCTTC. Its translation is CASSPIIGWRGYGYTF. This sequence joins TRBV27 and TRBJ1-2, with D unclear. The CDR3 runs to 16 residues. The V end lost 5 bases, the J end lost 4 bases, and 20 bases lay between the germline ends. Germline assignment: CDR1 MNHEY and CDR2 SMNVEV (reference sequence).

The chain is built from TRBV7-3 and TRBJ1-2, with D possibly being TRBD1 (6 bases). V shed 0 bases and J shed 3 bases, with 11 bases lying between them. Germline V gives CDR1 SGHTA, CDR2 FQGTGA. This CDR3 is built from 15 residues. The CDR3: CASSLTPDSHYGYTF. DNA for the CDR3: TGTGCCAGCAGCTTAACCCCGGACAGCCACTATGGCTACACCTTC.

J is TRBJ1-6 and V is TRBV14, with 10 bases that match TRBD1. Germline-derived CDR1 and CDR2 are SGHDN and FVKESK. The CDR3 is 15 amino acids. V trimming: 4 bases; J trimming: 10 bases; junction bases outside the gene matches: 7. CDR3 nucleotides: TGTGCCAGCAGCCTCCAGACAGGGGGCTACTCACCCCTCCACTTT. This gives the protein CASSLQTGGYSPLHF.

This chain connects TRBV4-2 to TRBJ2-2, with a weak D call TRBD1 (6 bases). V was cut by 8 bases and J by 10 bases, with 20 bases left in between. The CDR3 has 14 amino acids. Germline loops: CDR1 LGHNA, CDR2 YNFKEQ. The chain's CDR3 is CASRFGQRREELFF. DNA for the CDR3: TGTGCCAGCCGATTTGGACAGCGCCGTGAGGAGCTGTTTTTT.

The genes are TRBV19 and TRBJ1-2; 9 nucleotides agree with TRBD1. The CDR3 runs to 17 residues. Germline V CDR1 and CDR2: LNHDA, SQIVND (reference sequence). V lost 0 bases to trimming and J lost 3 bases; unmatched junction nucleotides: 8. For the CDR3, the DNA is TGTGCCAGTAGTATAGATCCGCCGGGACAGGGTGACTATGGCTACACCTTC. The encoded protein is CASSIDPPGQGDYGYTF. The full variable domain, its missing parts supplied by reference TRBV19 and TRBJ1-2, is DGGITQSPKYLFRKEGQNVTLSCEQNLNHDAMYWYRQDPGQGLRLIYYSQIVNDFQKGDIAEGYSVSREKKESFPLTVTSAQKNPTAFYLCASSIDPPGQGDYGYTFGSGTRLTVV.

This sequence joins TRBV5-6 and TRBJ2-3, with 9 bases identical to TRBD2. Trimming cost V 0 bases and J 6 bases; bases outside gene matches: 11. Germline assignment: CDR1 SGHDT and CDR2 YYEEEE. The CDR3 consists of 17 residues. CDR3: CASSLDPGGRGSDTQYF. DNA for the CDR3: TGTGCCAGCAGCTTGGATCCGGGCGGGAGGGGGTCGGATACGCAGTATTTT.

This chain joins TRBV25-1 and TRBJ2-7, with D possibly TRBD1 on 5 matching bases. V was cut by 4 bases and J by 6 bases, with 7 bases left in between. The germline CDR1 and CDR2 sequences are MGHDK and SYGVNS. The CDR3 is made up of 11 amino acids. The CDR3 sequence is CASSGGGEQYF. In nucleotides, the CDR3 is TGTGCCAGCAGTGGGGGCGGCGAGCAGTACTTC.

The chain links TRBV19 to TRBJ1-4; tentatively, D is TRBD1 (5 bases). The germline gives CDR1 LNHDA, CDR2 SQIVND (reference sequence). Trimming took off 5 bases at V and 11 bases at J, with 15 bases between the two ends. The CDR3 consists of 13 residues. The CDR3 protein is CASSPDSGKKLFF. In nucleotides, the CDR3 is TGTGCCAGTAGTCCCGACAGTGGAAAGAAACTGTTTTTT.

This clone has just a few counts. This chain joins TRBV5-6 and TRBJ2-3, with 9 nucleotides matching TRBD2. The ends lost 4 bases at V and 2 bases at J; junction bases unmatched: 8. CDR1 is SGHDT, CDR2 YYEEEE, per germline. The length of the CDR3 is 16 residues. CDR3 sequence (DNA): TGTGCCAGCAGCCCCGGCGGGGGGGCCTACACAGATACGCAGTATTTT. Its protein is CASSPGGGAYTDTQYF.

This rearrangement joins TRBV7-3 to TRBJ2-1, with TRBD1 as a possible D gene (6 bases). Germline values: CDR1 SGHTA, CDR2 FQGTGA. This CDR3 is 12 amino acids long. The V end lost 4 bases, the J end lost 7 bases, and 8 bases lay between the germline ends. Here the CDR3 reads CASSSQGNEQFF. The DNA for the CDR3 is TGTGCCAGCAGCTCCCAGGGGAATGAGCAGTTCTTC.

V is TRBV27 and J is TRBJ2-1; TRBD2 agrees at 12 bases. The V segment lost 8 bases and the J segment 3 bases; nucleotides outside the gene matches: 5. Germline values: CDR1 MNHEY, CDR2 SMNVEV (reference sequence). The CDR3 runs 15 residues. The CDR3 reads CASSGLAGIYNEQFF. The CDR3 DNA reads TGTGCCAGCTCCGGACTAGCGGGAATCTACAATGAGCAGTTCTTC.

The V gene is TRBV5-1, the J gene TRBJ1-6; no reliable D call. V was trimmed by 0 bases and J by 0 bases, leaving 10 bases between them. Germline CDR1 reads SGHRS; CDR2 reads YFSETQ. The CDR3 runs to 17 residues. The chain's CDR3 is CASSLEKGSSYNSPLHF. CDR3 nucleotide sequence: TGCGCCAGCAGCTTGGAAAAAGGGAGCTCCTATAATTCACCCCTCCACTTT.

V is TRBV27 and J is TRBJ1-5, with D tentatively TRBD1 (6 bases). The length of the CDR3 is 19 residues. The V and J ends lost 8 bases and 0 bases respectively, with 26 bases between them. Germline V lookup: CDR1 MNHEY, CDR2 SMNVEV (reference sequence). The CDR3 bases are TGTGCCAGCCCGGACAGTCGGTTAGTTGAGGAGTATAGCAATCAGCCCCAGCATTTT. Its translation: CASPDSRLVEEYSNQPQHF.

In nucleotides, the CDR3 is TGTGCCAGCAGCGTAGTGGGCAGATGGGACACTGAAGCTTTCTTT. It yields the protein CASSVVGRWDTEAFF. V gene TRBV9 combines with J gene TRBJ1-1; D unclear. This CDR3 contains 15 residues. Germline CDR1 reads SGDLS; CDR2 reads YYNGEE. V lost 0 bases, J lost 3 bases, and 12 bases lay in between.

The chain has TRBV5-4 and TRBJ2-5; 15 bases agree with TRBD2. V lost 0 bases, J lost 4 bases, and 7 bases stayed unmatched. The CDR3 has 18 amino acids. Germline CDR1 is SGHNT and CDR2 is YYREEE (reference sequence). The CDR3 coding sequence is TGTGCCAGCAGCTTGGGGTCCCCGGGACTAGCGGGGGGAGAGACCCAGTACTTC. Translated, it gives CASSLGSPGLAGGETQYF. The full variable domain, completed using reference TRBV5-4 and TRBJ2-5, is ETGVTQSPTHLIKTRGQQVTLRCSSQSGHNTVSWYQQALGQGPQFIFQYYREEENGRGNFPPRFSGLQFPNYSSELNVNALELDDSALYLCASSLGSPGLAGGETQYFGPGTRLLVL.

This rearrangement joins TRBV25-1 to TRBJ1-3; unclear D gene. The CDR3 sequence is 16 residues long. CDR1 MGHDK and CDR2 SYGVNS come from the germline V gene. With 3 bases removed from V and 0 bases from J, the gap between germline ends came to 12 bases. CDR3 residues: CASSDSYLDSGNTIYF. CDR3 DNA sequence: TGTGCCAGCAGTGATTCGTACCTAGACTCTGGAAACACCATATATTTT.

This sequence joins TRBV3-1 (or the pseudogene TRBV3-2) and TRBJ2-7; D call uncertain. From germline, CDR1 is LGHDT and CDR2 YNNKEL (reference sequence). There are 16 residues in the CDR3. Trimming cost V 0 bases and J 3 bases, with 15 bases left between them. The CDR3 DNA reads TGTGCCAGCAGCCAAGAGTACGAAGTAGCCAACTACGAGCAGTACTTC. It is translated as CASSQEYEVANYEQYF.

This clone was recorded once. The CDR3 DNA reads as TGTGCCAGCAGCTTGGGGACTAATGAGCAGTTCTTC. The encoded protein is CASSLGTNEQFF. V and J are TRBV11-3 and TRBJ2-1; perhaps TRBD2 as D (6 bases). Germline V gene data show CDR1 as SGHNT and CDR2 as YENEEA. The V and J ends lost 3 bases and 7 bases respectively, with 7 bases between them. The CDR3 has 12 amino acids.

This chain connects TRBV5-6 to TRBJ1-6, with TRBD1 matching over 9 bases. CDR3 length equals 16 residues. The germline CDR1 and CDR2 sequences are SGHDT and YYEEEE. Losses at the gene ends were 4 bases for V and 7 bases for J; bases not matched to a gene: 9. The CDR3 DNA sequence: TGTGCCAGCAGCCCTCGACAGGGGGATATGAATTCACCCCTCCACTTT. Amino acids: CASSPRQGDMNSPLHF.

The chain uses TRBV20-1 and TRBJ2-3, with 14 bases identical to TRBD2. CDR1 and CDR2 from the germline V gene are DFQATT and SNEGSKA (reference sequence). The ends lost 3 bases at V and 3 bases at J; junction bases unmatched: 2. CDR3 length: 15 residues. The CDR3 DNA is TGCAGTGCTAGTCGGACTAGCGGGGGGACAGATACGCAGTATTTT. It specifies CSASRTSGGTDTQYF.

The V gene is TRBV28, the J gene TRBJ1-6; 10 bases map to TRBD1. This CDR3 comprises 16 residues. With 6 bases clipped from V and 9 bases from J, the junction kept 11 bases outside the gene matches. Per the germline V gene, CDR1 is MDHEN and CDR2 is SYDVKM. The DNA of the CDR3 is TGTGCCAGCAGATTCAGTCCGGGGACAGGGGTTTCACCCCTCCACTTT. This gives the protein CASRFSPGTGVSPLHF.

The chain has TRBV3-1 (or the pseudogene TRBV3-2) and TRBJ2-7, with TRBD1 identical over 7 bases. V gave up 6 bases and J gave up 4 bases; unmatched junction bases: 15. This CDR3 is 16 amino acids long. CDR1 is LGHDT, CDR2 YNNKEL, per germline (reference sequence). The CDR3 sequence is CASSKSSSGTAYEQYF. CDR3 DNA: TGTGCCAGCAGTAAAAGTTCGTCCGGGACAGCATACGAGCAGTACTTC.